These 12 T cell receptor beta chains were all obtained from the same sample, sequenced in a study of post-analysis software for immune sequencing data. Regarding the study as a whole: TRBV segments more frequent in patients than in controls numbered five and included TRBV5-6, TRBV5-1 and TRBV20-1.

TCR beta cDNA libraries had unique molecular identifiers. TCRdb fed the PCR reads into MiXCR, producing one record per CDR3 protein. Here the sample spans 650,000 to 850,000 distinct CDR3 sequences, just over 45% being singletons. No antigens are known for them. The material sequenced was blood. These receptors all come from a girl between 10 and 17 years old with multiple sclerosis.

V usage is TRBV7-2 and J usage is TRBJ2-1; 10 bases are shared with TRBD2. The CDR3 consists of 19 residues. Trimming at V came to 1 base and at J to 7 bases, leaving 16 bases not matched to a gene. Germline CDR1 and CDR2: SGHTA and FQGNSA. The CDR3 here is CASSLGTSGRTGLWNEQFF. DNA of the CDR3: TGTGCCAGCAGCTTAGGGACTAGCGGAAGGACTGGGTTATGGAATGAGCAGTTCTTC.

This clonotype has just a few counts. The genes are TRBV12-3 or TRBV12-4 and TRBJ2-5; D gene ambiguous. The ends were cut back, 5 bases at V and 0 bases at J, with 13 bases in the middle. There are 15 residues in the CDR3. The CDR3 DNA reads as TGTGCCAGCAGTGCCTACTTTGCTTACCAAGAGACCCAGTACTTC. This encodes CASSAYFAYQETQYF.

The V and J genes are TRBV10-3 and TRBJ2-1; weak D call: TRBD2 (6 bases). CDR1 ENHRY and CDR2 SYGVKD come from the germline V gene. V lost 5 bases and J lost 6, with 26 bases in between. There are 18 residues in the CDR3. The CDR3 DNA reads as TGTGCCATCAGTACGTCTAGCGAGGGATATATAGGAATCAATGAGCAGTTCTTC. Translation gives CAISTSSEGYIGINEQFF.

This clonotype showed up just a few times. V gene TRBV7-9 combines with J gene TRBJ2-7, with TRBD2 identical over 14 bases. Germline lookup yields CDR1 SEHNR and CDR2 FQNEAQ (reference sequence). CDR3 length: 18 amino acids. The V segment lost 5 bases and the J segment 3 bases; nucleotides outside the gene matches: 12. The CDR3 reads CASSEGGTSGSRDYEQYF. CDR3 DNA: TGTGCCAGCAGCGAAGGAGGGACTAGCGGGAGCCGGGACTACGAGCAGTACTTC.

The sample holds a few counts of this clonotype. The chain uses TRBV5-1 and TRBJ2-5; 7 positions agree with TRBD2. CDR1 and CDR2 from the germline V gene are SGHRS and YFSETQ. Germline trimming cut 1 base from V and 2 bases from J; bases unmatched to any gene: 2. The CDR3 spans 14 residues. CDR3 nucleotides: TGCGCCAGCAGCTTGCTAGCGGAGCAAGAGACCCAGTACTTC. The encoded protein is CASSLLAEQETQYF.

This clonotype was counted a few times. V is TRBV12-3 or TRBV12-4 and J is TRBJ2-7; 12 bases are a match to TRBD2. The CDR3 length is 17 residues. The V gene end was trimmed by 0 bases and the J gene end by 3 bases; junction bases not matched to a gene: 6. In DNA form, the CDR3 reads TGTGCCAGCAGTTTAGCGCTCGGGACTAGCGGGCACTACGAGCAGTACTTC. This encodes CASSLALGTSGHYEQYF.

V gene TRBV11-3 combines with J gene TRBJ2-5, with D perhaps being TRBD1 or TRBD2 (6 bases each). Germline values: CDR1 SGHNT, CDR2 YENEEA. The length of the CDR3 is 14 residues. Trimming pared 6 bases from V and 3 bases from J, leaving 14 bases between. Here the CDR3 reads CASSKGGGKETQYF. DNA of the CDR3: TGTGCCAGCAGTAAGGGGGGAGGAAAAGAGACCCAGTACTTC. Filled out from reference TRBV11-3 and TRBJ2-5, the complete variable domain reads EAGVVQSPRYKIIEKKQPVAFWCNPISGHNTLYWYLQNLGQGPELLIRYENEEAVDDSQLPKDRFSAERLKGVDSTLKIQPAELGDSAVYLCASSKGGGKETQYFGPGTRLLVL.

The chain is built from TRBV30 and TRBJ1-2; the D gene is possibly TRBD1 (5 bases). This CDR3 spans 15 amino acids. V was clipped by 0 bases and J by 4 bases, with 15 bases between them. The V gene's germline CDR1 is GTSNPN and CDR2 SVGIG (reference sequence). The DNA for the CDR3 is TGTGCCTGGAGTGTATGGGCAGGGTTGGCCTATGGCTACACCTTC. Amino acid sequence: CAWSVWAGLAYGYTF.

The chain carries TRBV10-3 and TRBJ2-7; 7 bases are a match to TRBD1. With 1 base clipped from V and 1 base from J, the junction kept 13 bases outside the gene matches. From germline, CDR1 is ENHRY and CDR2 SYGVKD. The CDR3 runs to 18 residues. The CDR3 region is CAISELRSGTEYSYEQYF. Written as DNA, the CDR3 is TGTGCCATCAGTGAGTTACGTTCTGGGACAGAGTATTCCTACGAGCAGTACTTC.

With respect to this clonotype: A much larger clone is a single base away; this may be a read error. Because it lacks the conserved phenylalanine or tryptophan at the end, this CDR3 is likely a read error. The rearrangement joins TRBV6-5 to TRBJ1-2; 8 bases fit TRBD1. J was trimmed by 6 bases and V by 8 bases; bases with no gene match: 5. The CDR3 sequence is 12 residues long. The germline gives CDR1 MNHEY, CDR2 SVGAGI. The CDR3: CASVGQGNGYTI. The CDR3 bases are TGTGCCAGCGTCGGACAGGGAAATGGCTACACCATC.

This chain uses TRBV29-1 with TRBJ2-3; 7 bases align to TRBD1. Trimming cost V 5 bases and J 1 base; bases outside gene matches: 9. Germline-derived CDR1 and CDR2 are SQVTM and ANQGSEA. CDR3 length: 15 residues. The CDR3 spells CSVPPKDRGTDTQYF. The CDR3 nucleotides read TGCAGCGTTCCCCCCAAAGACAGGGGCACAGATACGCAGTATTTT.

This clonotype was detected only a few times. The J gene is TRBJ1-4, the V gene TRBV2, with D perhaps matching TRBD1 (6 bases). From germline, CDR1 is SNHLY and CDR2 FYNNEI. Trimming cost V 10 bases and J 4 bases, with 19 bases left between them. This CDR3 is built from 15 residues. In nucleotides, the CDR3 is TGTGCCACCGTGAGGAGTATAGGGGGTAATGAAAAACTGTTTTTT. Translated: CATVRSIGGNEKLFF.